This T cell receptor (beta chain) originates from a study of beta chain features in type 1 diabetes. The V gene's germline CDR1 is SGHRS and CDR2 YFSETQ. Between the trimmed V and J ends, which lost 2 bases and 1 base, there was a span of 3 bases. There are 13 residues in the CDR3. The sequenced template was cDNA made from the entire isolated RNA. Clones were sequenced by immunoSEQ multiplex PCR, and TCRdb holds only the in-frame ones, with some missing. The table has about half a million clones, about 29% seen once. The chain joins TRBV5-1 to TRBJ2-2, with D unresolved. Sequenced: naive CD4+ T cells from blood. The clonotype comes from a man aged 18 to 29 in good health. The CDR3 DNA reads as TGCGCCAGCAGCTTTCAGAACACCGGGGAGCTGTTTTTT. Its translation: CASSFQNTGELFF.